This entry lists 21 T cell receptor beta chains sequenced from one sample in a study of cytomegalovirus exposure and HLA in healthy donors. Use of 60 Vbeta and 13 Jbeta primers characterized the PCR. The repertoire was sequenced with immunoSEQ multiplex PCR; TCRdb's copy has only in-frame clones and lacks some. The sample lists fewer than 250,000 clones; over 60% were seen once. Sequenced sample: PBMCs. Receptor source: a woman in her thirties or forties in good health and CMV-seronegative.

This sequence joins TRBV7-9 and TRBJ1-1; D perhaps matches TRBD1 (5 bases). Trimming shortened V by 3 bases and J by 1 base, and 9 bases separated the two germline ends. Looked up from germline, CDR1 is SEHNR and CDR2 is FQNEAQ (reference sequence). The CDR3 spans 14 residues. CDR3 coding DNA: TGTGCCAGCAGCTTCGGACAACCGAACACTGAAGCTTTCTTT. Residues: CASSFGQPNTEAFF.

The chain employs TRBV14 and TRBJ2-1; TRBD2 might be the D (6 bases). Germline V gene lookup returns CDR1 SGHDN and CDR2 FVKESK. V was cut by 6 bases and J by 5 bases, with 20 bases left in between. The CDR3 totals 16 residues. In nucleotides, the CDR3 is TGTGCCAGCAGTCCTACTCGGGCTAGCGCCCACAATGAGCAGTTCTTC. Encoded protein: CASSPTRASAHNEQFF.

This clone has just a few counts. The V call is TRBV6-5, the J call TRBJ1-6; the match to TRBD1 covers 10 bases. Losses at the gene ends were 6 bases for V and 9 bases for J; bases not matched to a gene: 5. The germline CDR1 and CDR2 sequences are MNHEY and SVGAGI. This CDR3 is 14 amino acids long. CDR3 DNA: TGTGCCAGCAGCCGGGACAGGGGACGTTCACCCCTCCACTTT. This translates into CASSRDRGRSPLHF.

The chain combines TRBV5-5 with TRBJ2-1, with TRBD2 as a possible D gene (6 bases). Germline V CDR1 and CDR2: SGHKS, YYEKEE (reference sequence). The CDR3 runs to 17 residues. V dropped 0 bases and J dropped 4 bases, with 17 bases sitting between them. This CDR3 reads CASSLGIAGSGYNEQFF. The CDR3 region has the DNA TGTGCCAGCAGCTTGGGCATTGCGGGGTCAGGGTACAATGAGCAGTTCTTC. Variable domain in full (rest from reference TRBV5-5 and TRBJ2-1): DAGVTQSPTHLIKTRGQQVTLRCSPISGHKSVSWYQQVLGQGPQFIFQYYEKEERGRGNFPDRFSARQFPNYSSELNVNALLLGDSALYLCASSLGIAGSGYNEQFFGPGTRLTVL.

The chain carries TRBV29-1 and TRBJ2-1; 12 nucleotides match TRBD2. Germline V gene lookup returns CDR1 SQVTM and CDR2 ANQGSEA. The CDR3 has 13 amino acids. After removal of 6 bases from V and 8 bases from J, the junction contained 5 bases not matched to a gene. The CDR3 here is CSVSASGGDEQFF. CDR3 bases: TGCAGCGTATCGGCTAGCGGGGGGGATGAGCAGTTCTTC.

The chain recombines TRBV4-3 with TRBJ1-5; D may be TRBD1 (6 bases). The CDR3 sequence is 16 residues long. Germline CDR1 is LGHNA and CDR2 is YSLEER. Trimming took 0 bases from V and 7 from J, leaving 16 bases between them. CDR3 bases: TGCGCCAGCAGCCAAGATGGGCGGGGGCTGGTCCAGCCCCAGCATTTT. It encodes CASSQDGRGLVQPQHF.

The chain links TRBV10-3 to TRBJ1-6, with 7 positions matching TRBD1. The germline V gene encodes CDR1 ENHRY and CDR2 SYGVKD. The CDR3 extends over 14 amino acids. Trimming at V came to 3 bases and at J to 10 bases, leaving 6 bases not matched to a gene. CDR3 loop: CAISDDRENSPLHF. For the CDR3, the DNA is TGTGCCATCAGTGACGACAGGGAAAACTCACCCCTCCACTTT.

V gene TRBV5-1 combines with J gene TRBJ2-5; tentative D call: TRBD2 (5 bases). The CDR3 spans 14 residues. Germline lookup yields CDR1 SGHRS and CDR2 YFSETQ. With 4 bases removed from V and 7 bases from J, the gap between germline ends came to 17 bases. CDR3 amino acids: CASSPAGQGGTQYF. The CDR3 DNA sequence: TGCGCCAGCAGCCCCGCCGGTCAAGGAGGGACCCAGTACTTC.

This chain joins TRBV11-2 and TRBJ2-5, with TRBD1 identical over 9 bases. The CDR3 consists of 15 residues. Germline assignment: CDR1 SGHAT and CDR2 FQNNGV. V gave up 4 bases and J gave up 5 bases; unmatched junction bases: 8. The CDR3, as DNA: TGTGCCAGCAGCTCAGGACCGACAGGGGGTGAGACCCAGTACTTC. It encodes CASSSGPTGGETQYF.

The chain joins TRBV2 to TRBJ2-3, with D possibly matching TRBD1 (5 bases). The CDR3 sequence is 14 residues long. Germline V CDR1 and CDR2: SNHLY, FYNNEI. The V end lost 3 bases, the J end lost 1 base, and 8 bases lay between the germline ends. CDR3 DNA: TGTGCCAGCAGTGACAGGGCCCGCACAGATACGCAGTATTTT. It yields the protein CASSDRARTDTQYF.

The gene calls are TRBV15 and TRBJ1-4; no clear D. CDR1 and CDR2 from the germline V gene are LNHNV and YYDKDF (reference sequence). CDR3 size: 19 residues. Trimming removed 5 bases from V and 0 bases from J, with 22 bases in between. Here the CDR3 reads CATSPTVKQPFATNEKLFF. CDR3 nucleotides: TGTGCCACCAGCCCTACGGTCAAACAGCCCTTTGCAACTAATGAAAAACTGTTTTTT.

The chain couples TRBV7-6 to TRBJ2-3; 11 nucleotides align to TRBD1. Germline V lookup: CDR1 SGHVS, CDR2 FNYEAQ. Germline trimming cut 8 bases from V and 5 bases from J; bases unmatched to any gene: 9. The CDR3 length is 15 residues. The CDR3: CASGRGTGGQDTQYF. CDR3 DNA sequence: TGTGCCAGCGGTCGCGGGACAGGGGGACAAGATACGCAGTATTTT.

The chain recombines TRBV6-6 with TRBJ2-1; D unclear. Trimming removed 5 bases from V and 0 bases from J, with 11 bases in between. The CDR3 spans 15 residues. Per the germline V gene, CDR1 is MNHNY and CDR2 is SVGAGI (reference sequence). CDR3 nucleotide sequence: TGTGCCAGCAGTGGAACCTCTAGCTCCTACAATGAGCAGTTCTTC. It specifies CASSGTSSSYNEQFF.

This rearrangement joins TRBV7-3 to TRBJ1-1; possible D gene TRBD1, 6 bases. Trimming removed 5 bases from V and 3 bases from J, with 10 bases in between. There are 13 residues in the CDR3. The germline gives CDR1 SGHTA, CDR2 FQGTGA. The CDR3: CASSVSGDTEAFF. The CDR3 nucleotides are TGTGCCAGCAGCGTATCAGGGGACACTGAAGCTTTCTTT. The variable domain in full, with the rest retrieved from reference TRBV7-3 and TRBJ1-1, is GAGVSQTPSNKVTEKGKYVELRCDPISGHTALYWYRQSLGQGPEFLIYFQGTGAADDSGLPNDRFFAVRPEGSVSTLKIQRTERGDSAVYLCASSVSGDTEAFFGQGTRLTVV.

V is TRBV4-3 and J is TRBJ2-7, with 7 nucleotides matching TRBD1. J gave up 2 bases and V 0 bases, and 4 bases lay outside the gene matches. Germline CDR1 LGHNA, CDR2 YSLEER. This CDR3 has 15 amino acids. Here the CDR3 DNA reads TGCGCCAGCAGCCAAGAACACAGGGGCACCTACGAGCAGTACTTC. It is translated as CASSQEHRGTYEQYF.

The chain couples TRBV2 to TRBJ2-5; 11 bases are a match to TRBD2. This CDR3 is built from 16 residues. V was pared by 2 bases and J by 4 bases, with 6 bases of the junction left unmatched. CDR1 is SNHLY and CDR2 is FYNNEI in the germline V gene. The CDR3 sequence is CASSELAGGSGETQYF. For the CDR3, the DNA is TGTGCCAGCAGTGAACTAGCGGGAGGATCAGGAGAGACCCAGTACTTC.

V and J are TRBV6-6 and TRBJ2-1, with 14 positions matching TRBD2. In germline, CDR1 is MNHNY, CDR2 SVGAGI (reference sequence). The trim removed 5 bases at V and 8 bases at J, leaving 8 bases unmatched. This CDR3 spans 16 amino acids. The CDR3 DNA reads as TGTGCCAGCAGTAAACCAGGGACTAGCGGGAGCTATGAGCAGTTCTTC. Its protein is CASSKPGTSGSYEQFF.

This chain links TRBV19 with TRBJ2-1; 9 bases are a match to TRBD1. The junction had 12 bases not matched to a gene; V was cut back by 5 bases and J by 7 bases. In germline, CDR1 is LNHDA, CDR2 SQIVND (reference sequence). CDR3 length equals 16 residues. CDR3 nucleotides: TGTGCCAGTAGTTCGCCTGGGACAGGGTTGGGGAATGAGCAGTTCTTC. Residues: CASSSPGTGLGNEQFF.

Here the CDR3 reads CASSMALTEAFF. The CDR3 nucleotides are TGTGCCAGTAGTATGGCCTTGACTGAAGCTTTCTTT. The V call is TRBV19, the J call TRBJ1-1; D not resolved. This CDR3 spans 12 amino acids. The germline gives CDR1 LNHDA, CDR2 SQIVND (reference sequence). Trimming left V 3 bases short and J 5 bases short, with 7 bases between.

Of note for this clone: A junction boundary mismatches the germline segment, possibly from a read error. The chain has TRBV5-1 and TRBJ2-3; TRBD2 matches 9 bases. Germline assignment: CDR1 SGHRS and CDR2 YFSETQ. The CDR3 sequence is 17 residues long. CDR3 residues: CASRLAFSGSSTDTQYF. The CDR3 DNA reads TGCGCCAGCAGATTGGCGTTTAGCGGGAGTAGCACAGATACGCAGTATTTT.

This chain connects TRBV7-2 to TRBJ1-2; D is uncertain. This CDR3 is 13 amino acids long. The ends were cut back, 1 base at V and 4 bases at J, with 7 bases in the middle. Germline V gene lookup returns CDR1 SGHTA and CDR2 FQGNSA. DNA of the CDR3: TGTGCCAGCAGCTTAGAGCCCTTCTATGGCTACACCTTC. It encodes CASSLEPFYGYTF.